This T cell receptor beta chain was recovered during a study of early T cells in non-severe SARS-CoV-2 infection. Looking at the study overall: Unpaired chains resulted from sequencing bulk RNA of unsorted whole blood. The study's findings and limits: The study's VDJdb matching favored anti-spike CD8 responses and missed private and CD4 specificities.

Individual cDNA molecules each received unique molecular identifiers attached to them. MiXCR was run by TCRdb on the 5' RACE reads, yielding one entry per CDR3 protein. The sample includes roughly 120,000 distinct CDR3 sequences, 14% to 15% of them seen just once. This clonotype was picked up a small number of times. Its antigen remains unidentified. Trimming took off 6 bases at V and 0 bases at J, with 12 bases between the two ends. From germline, CDR1 is DFQATT and CDR2 SNEGSKA (reference sequence). There are 15 residues in the CDR3. The sequenced material came from whole blood. This TCR came from an adult who was a healthcare worker with PCR-confirmed SARS-CoV-2 infection or an uninfected control (not recorded which). The chain recombines TRBV20-1 with TRBJ2-6; a weak D match, TRBD2 (5 bases). CDR3 DNA: TGCAGTGCCAGCGGCACTGGCTCTGGGGCCAACGTCCTGACTTTC. Its protein is CSASGTGSGANVLTF.